This T cell receptor (beta chain) was profiled in a study of T cell repertoires in cytomegalovirus infection. TCRdb reanalysed the reads using MiXCR and keeps one entry per CDR3 protein. The sample lists fewer than 700,000 distinct CDR3 sequences, 20% to 25% occurring once. V lost 2 bases, J lost 3 bases, and 5 bases lay in between. The CDR3 spans 12 residues. Germline V gives CDR1 SGHAT, CDR2 FQNNGV. This chain connects TRBV11-2 to TRBJ2-7; D remains ambiguous. This sequence was found in a human donor in good health (CMV status not recorded). Some clones in this sample may be carry-over from other donors' samples. Sequenced sample: CD8+ T cells from PBMCs. The CDR3 protein is CASSLFDYEQYF. The CDR3 DNA reads TGTGCCAGCAGCTTATTCGACTACGAGCAGTACTTC.